This T cell receptor (beta chain) was sequenced in a study of tumor-infiltrating lymphocytes in primary liver carcinoma. Worth noting for this clonotype: One end of the junction fails to match germline, which may point to a read error.

Co-extraction of RNA and DNA was performed on about 19-32 mg of unsorted bulk tissue. Per tumor, sampling covered five separate regions. The germline V gene has CDR1 DFQATT and CDR2 SNEGSKA (reference sequence). The CDR3 is 15 amino acids. Total RNA amounting to 500 ng was the source from which TCR beta cDNA was made with a constant-region primer. Nested multiplex PCR, run for three rounds with slightly modified ARM-PCR, yielded TCR beta libraries. The first two PCR rounds, around 10 cycles each, used TRBV1-TRBV30 forward primers and a C-beta reverse primer. TCRdb processed the multiplex PCR reads anew with MiXCR; each CDR3 protein has one entry. The table includes roughly 120,000 distinct CDR3 sequences, about 59% detected once.

Sequenced input: liver tumor tissue from sampling region 1. Stated subset: tumor region T1, superior pole. This chain links TRBV20-1 with TRBJ2-1; D is ambiguous. The receptor comes from an older woman with primary liver carcinoma and hepatitis B virus infection. The CDR3: CSARDIRTTYDEQFF. In nucleotides, the CDR3 is TGCAGTGCTAGAGATATACGCACGACCTACGATGAGCAGTTCTTC.